What follows are 20 T cell receptor beta chains derived from one specimen sequenced in a study of shared clonotypes between healthy human individuals. Clones were read by immunoSEQ multiplex PCR, and TCRdb kept only the in-frame ones, dropping some. The sample consists of a few million clones, about 92% of them appearing once. The sequenced sample was naive CD4+ T cells from PBMCs. Specified subset: CD45RA+ positively selected. The receptors were sampled from a man aged 18-30 years in good health. Some clones in this sample may be carry-over from other donors' samples.

J is TRBJ2-5 and V is TRBV5-4; 7 bases line up with TRBD2. CDR1 and CDR2 (germline): SGHNT, YYREEE (reference sequence). The CDR3 is made up of 16 amino acids. Germline trimming cut 0 bases from V and 1 base from J; bases unmatched to any gene: 6. The DNA for the CDR3 is TGTGCCAGCAGCTTGGGTGGCGGGAGACCCCAAGAGACCCAGTACTTC. Residues: CASSLGGGRPQETQYF.

This chain connects TRBV18 to TRBJ2-7; unclear D gene. There are 15 residues in the CDR3. The germline V and J ends were trimmed by 1 base and 3 bases, with 13 bases remaining between them. The V gene's germline CDR1 is KGHSH and CDR2 LQKENI. CDR3 loop: CASSPQSNPGYEQYF. The CDR3 DNA is TGTGCCAGCTCACCACAGAGCAACCCGGGCTACGAGCAGTACTTC.

The chain has TRBV30 and TRBJ2-3; TRBD1 might be the D (6 bases). The germline CDR1 and CDR2 sequences are GTSNPN and SVGIG (reference sequence). Trimming took off 7 bases at V and 8 bases at J, with 19 bases between the two ends. This CDR3 contains 13 residues. The DNA for the CDR3 is TGTGCCTTTCAGGGGACACTACTGAGTACGCAGTATTTT. This translates into CAFQGTLLSTQYF.

The rearrangement links TRBV6-1 to TRBJ2-7; 12 nucleotides match TRBD1. Germline V gene data show CDR1 as MNHNS and CDR2 as SASEGT. J gave up 4 bases and V 4 bases, and 5 bases lay outside the gene matches. The CDR3 sequence is 15 residues long. CDR3 DNA sequence: TGTGCCAGCAGTGGGCCGGGACAGGGGGCATACGAGCAGTACTTC. This sequence encodes CASSGPGQGAYEQYF.

The chain couples TRBV18 to TRBJ2-2; 9 bases map to TRBD1. The trim removed 8 bases at V and 0 bases at J, leaving 4 bases unmatched. The CDR3 spans 15 residues. Germline loops: CDR1 KGHSH, CDR2 LQKENI. The CDR3 sequence is CASTDRGANTGELFF. CDR3 nucleotide sequence: TGTGCCAGCACGGACAGGGGCGCGAACACCGGGGAGCTGTTTTTT. The whole variable domain, remainder taken from reference TRBV18 and TRBJ2-2, is NAGVMQNPRHLVRRRGQEARLRCSPMKGHSHVYWYRQLPEEGLKFMVYLQKENIIDESGMPKERFSAEFPKEGPSILRIQQVVRGDSAAYFCASTDRGANTGELFFGEGSRLTVL.

V and J are TRBV10-3 and TRBJ1-1, with TRBD1 identical over 9 bases. Germline V CDR1 and CDR2: ENHRY, SYGVKD. The CDR3 spans 15 residues. V lost 6 bases, J lost 3 bases, and 8 bases stayed unmatched. This chain's CDR3 is CAIRQTGGRDTEAFF. CDR3 coding DNA: TGTGCCATCAGGCAAACAGGGGGCCGGGACACTGAAGCTTTCTTT.

V and J are TRBV27 and TRBJ2-7, with 10 bases identical to TRBD2. J lost 7 bases, V lost 4 bases, and 10 bases had no gene match. Germline lookup yields CDR1 MNHEY and CDR2 SMNVEV (reference sequence). CDR3 length: 15 amino acids. The CDR3 region has the DNA TGTGCCAGCAGTTACAGGGCTAGCGGGAGTCTAGAGCAGTACTTC. It encodes CASSYRASGSLEQYF.

The chain links TRBV11-3 to TRBJ2-3, with 9 bases identical to TRBD2. V gave up 4 bases and J gave up 3 bases; unmatched junction bases: 2. The CDR3 runs to 14 residues. CDR1 is SGHNT and CDR2 is YENEEA in the germline V gene. The CDR3 DNA is TGTGCCAGCAGCTCAGGACTAGCGACAGATACGCAGTATTTT. Its translation is CASSSGLATDTQYF.

This chain uses TRBV7-2 with TRBJ2-7; the D gene is possibly TRBD1 (6 bases). In germline, CDR1 is SGHTA, CDR2 FQGNSA. V was shortened by 4 bases and J by 1 base, with 11 bases between the two germline ends. The CDR3 runs to 14 residues. CDR3 residues: CASSSAGTSYEQYF. The DNA of the CDR3 is TGTGCCAGCAGCTCGGCCGGGACATCCTACGAGCAGTACTTC.

The chain uses TRBV23-1 and TRBJ1-4; TRBD1 might be the D (5 bases). TRBV23-1 is designated an ORF whose function remains uncertain. The CDR3 has 14 amino acids. V lost 1 base and J lost 8, with 11 bases in between. The CDR3 loop reads CASSQLKEGEKLFF. CDR3 bases: TGCGCCAGCAGTCAATTAAAGGAGGGGGAAAAACTGTTTTTT.

This chain links TRBV5-4 with TRBJ2-6, with D hard to call. The V gene lost 0 bases and the J gene lost 5 bases, with 9 bases spanning the gap. Germline V gives CDR1 SGHNT, CDR2 YYREEE (reference sequence). The CDR3 totals 15 residues. The CDR3 region is CASSLGIQRANVLTF. The CDR3, as DNA: TGTGCCAGCAGCTTGGGGATCCAACGGGCCAACGTCCTGACTTTC.

This chain joins TRBV5-1 and TRBJ2-1; a weak D match, TRBD2 (6 bases). Germline V gives CDR1 SGHRS, CDR2 YFSETQ. Trimming took off 7 bases at V and 0 bases at J, with 14 bases between the two ends. This CDR3 spans 15 amino acids. The CDR3 loop reads CASAVAVRSYNEQFF. The CDR3, as DNA: TGCGCCAGCGCAGTAGCGGTTCGCTCCTACAATGAGCAGTTCTTC. Based on the CDR3 plus reference TRBV5-1 and TRBJ2-1, the full variable domain is KAGVTQTPRYLIKTRGQQVTLSCSPISGHRSVSWYQQTPGQGLQFLFEYFSETQRNKGNFPGRFSGRQFSNSRSEMNVSTLELGDSALYLCASAVAVRSYNEQFFGPGTRLTVL.

The chain has TRBV11-1 and TRBJ2-5; tentatively, D is TRBD2 (5 bases). CDR1 and CDR2 from the germline V gene are SGHAT and FQDESV (reference sequence). The CDR3 contains 14 residues. Trimming took off 0 bases at V and 5 bases at J, with 10 bases between the two ends. The CDR3 reads CASSLAVARETQYF. The CDR3 DNA reads as TGTGCCAGCAGCTTAGCGGTAGCGAGGGAGACCCAGTACTTC. Combining the CDR3 with reference TRBV11-1 and TRBJ2-5 gives the whole variable domain EAEVAQSPRYKITEKSQAVAFWCDPISGHATLYWYRQILGQGPELLVQFQDESVVDDSQLPKDRFSAERLKGVDSTLKIQPAELGDSAMYLCASSLAVARETQYFGPGTRLLVL.

Comment on this clone: Additional DNA sequences in this sample encode the identical CDR3. The chain employs TRBV15 and TRBJ2-1; TRBD2 matches 10 bases. Germline CDR1 is LNHNV and CDR2 is YYDKDF (reference sequence). V was pared by 3 bases and J by 6 bases, with 5 bases of the junction left unmatched. This CDR3 has 15 amino acids. The CDR3 is CATSRDLAGVNEQFF. In DNA, the CDR3 is TGTGCCACCAGCAGGGATCTAGCGGGAGTCAATGAGCAGTTCTTC.

This rearrangement joins TRBV7-9 to TRBJ2-7; possibly TRBD2 for D (5 bases). The CDR3 runs to 13 residues. The ends were cut back, 2 bases at V and 3 bases at J, with 8 bases in the middle. The germline CDR1 and CDR2 sequences are SEHNR and FQNEAQ (reference sequence). This CDR3 reads CASSLSRGYEQYF. The CDR3 bases are TGTGCCAGCAGCTTAAGTCGGGGCTACGAGCAGTACTTC.

V and J are TRBV5-5 and TRBJ2-7; maybe TRBD1 (7 bases). CDR1 SGHKS and CDR2 YYEKEE come from the germline V gene (reference sequence). The CDR3 is made up of 13 amino acids. Trimming took off 0 bases at V and 6 bases at J, with 10 bases between the two ends. The CDR3 sequence is CASSLGQGGEQYF. DNA for the CDR3: TGTGCCAGCAGCTTGGGGCAGGGGGGCGAGCAGTACTTC.

The rearrangement joins TRBV9 to TRBJ2-2; TRBD2 aligns across 8 bases. Germline V gene data show CDR1 as SGDLS and CDR2 as YYNGEE. This CDR3 comprises 14 residues. Trimming took 5 bases from V and 6 from J; bases not matched to a gene: 6. Written as DNA, the CDR3 is TGTGCCAGCAGTCGAATAGCGGGATCCGGGGAGCTGTTTTTT. This sequence encodes CASSRIAGSGELFF. Full variable domain (rest looked up from reference TRBV9 and TRBJ2-2): DSGVTQTPKHLITATGQRVTLRCSPRSGDLSVYWYQQSLDQGLQFLIQYYNGEERAKGNILERFSAQQFPDLHSELNLSSLELGDSALYFCASSRIAGSGELFFGEGSRLTVL.

This clone has a single count. This CDR3 is also generated by other DNA sequences in the sample. J is TRBJ2-2 and V is TRBV7-2; the D is unclear. From germline, CDR1 is SGHTA and CDR2 FQGNSA. The V end lost 5 bases, the J end lost 2 bases, and 3 bases lay between the germline ends. The CDR3 consists of 12 residues. The CDR3 loop reads CASSLNTGELFF. CDR3 in DNA: TGTGCCAGCAGCCTAAACACCGGGGAGCTGTTTTTT.

The count of this clone is one. This sequence joins TRBV5-1 and TRBJ1-6; TRBD1 is a possible D gene (6 bases). CDR1 is SGHRS, CDR2 YFSETQ, per germline. CDR3 length equals 15 residues. V dropped 0 bases and J dropped 7 bases, with 11 bases sitting between them. Here the CDR3 DNA reads TGCGCCAGCAGCTTGGTGCAGGGGAGGAATTCACCCCTCCACTTT. Protein sequence: CASSLVQGRNSPLHF.

This clone was picked up a small number of times. Other DNA sequences of this sample code for an identical CDR3. The chain links TRBV11-2 to TRBJ2-5, with D unclear. The ends were cut back, 5 bases at V and 1 base at J, with 2 bases in the middle. The CDR3 totals 11 residues. Per germline, CDR1 SGHAT and CDR2 FQNNGV. This CDR3 reads CASSVQETQYF. The DNA for the CDR3 is TGTGCCAGCAGCGTCCAAGAGACCCAGTACTTC.